This T cell receptor beta chain is from a study of read filtering for tumor transcriptome and immune sequencing. From 400 to 450 ng of RNA, a library with molecular barcoded alpha/delta and beta/gamma adaptors was made. Each CDR3 protein gets one entry after TCRdb re-called the reads with MiXCR. The table has under 150,000 distinct CDR3 sequences, approximately 13% seen once. This clonotype was seen only a few times. This is likely a read error, given that the CDR3 carries no conserved phenylalanine or tryptophan at its end. V dropped 4 bases and J dropped 5 bases, with 18 bases sitting between them. This CDR3 comprises 15 residues. From germline, CDR1 is SGHKS and CDR2 YYEKEE (reference sequence).

The clonotype comes from a donor at least 40 years old with multiple myeloma. The sequencing sample was made of a population of CD138-negative cells sorted from bone marrow. The rearrangement joins TRBV5-5 to TRBJ2-5, with D maybe TRBD1 (6 bases). The CDR3 DNA reads TGTGCCAGCAGCCCCCCGGGCAGGGGTAGGGAGACCCAGTACTCC. Amino acids: CASSPPGRGRETQYS.